One and the same sample provided the 15 T cell receptor beta chains below, sequenced in a study of control samples from healthy donors and cancer patients. Libraries were prepared by immunoSEQ multiplex PCR; TCRdb keeps only in-frame clonotypes and omits some of them. The repertoire has approximately 100,000 clones, about 83% of them found once; the top ten carry around 2.1%. The sample taken for sequencing was blood. These receptors all come from a woman aged 40 to 50 in good health.

The chain recombines TRBV24-1 with TRBJ1-2; D possibly corresponds to TRBD1 (6 bases). Germline CDR1 reads KGHDR; CDR2 reads SFDVKD. V gave up 1 base and J gave up 8 bases, with 10 bases separating them. The CDR3 spans 13 residues. The CDR3 DNA reads as TGTGCCACCAGTGATTTTACAGGGCACGGCTACACCTTC. It yields the protein CATSDFTGHGYTF.

This rearrangement joins TRBV6-5 to TRBJ1-6; D possibly corresponds to TRBD1 (5 bases). The germline V and J ends were trimmed by 0 bases and 5 bases, with 8 bases remaining between them. The CDR3 has 15 amino acids. CDR1 is MNHEY, CDR2 SVGAGI, per germline. The CDR3 nucleotides are TGTGCCAGCAGTTACTCAGGGACCCATAATTCACCCCTCCACTTT. This codes for CASSYSGTHNSPLHF.

V gene TRBV6-5 combines with J gene TRBJ2-4; D is unclear. The CDR3 spans 14 residues. Per germline, CDR1 MNHEY and CDR2 SVGAGI. V dropped 2 bases and J dropped 5 bases, with 10 bases sitting between them. The CDR3 protein is CASSYDSGENIQYF. The CDR3 DNA reads as TGTGCCAGCAGTTACGATTCAGGCGAAAACATTCAGTACTTC.

The rearrangement uses TRBV9 and TRBJ2-3; D might be TRBD2 (6 bases). The CDR3 covers 16 residues. Germline values: CDR1 SGDLS, CDR2 YYNGEE. The V gene lost 3 bases and the J gene lost 0 bases, with 14 bases spanning the gap. CDR3 bases: TGTGCCAGCAGCGACATGTTGGGGGGAAGCACAGATACGCAGTATTTT. This gives the protein CASSDMLGGSTDTQYF.

CDR3 DNA: TGTGCCAGCAGAGCAACCGGGACAGGGGTTACTGAAGCTTTCTTT. This gives the protein CASRATGTGVTEAFF. The chain employs TRBV2 and TRBJ1-1; 10 bases line up with TRBD1. Germline V gives CDR1 SNHLY, CDR2 FYNNEI. Trimming at V came to 6 bases and at J to 5 bases, leaving 9 bases not matched to a gene. This CDR3 comprises 15 residues. Looking up the rest from reference TRBV2 and TRBJ1-1 gives the full variable domain: EPEVTQTPSHQVTQMGQEVILRCVPISNHLYFYWYRQILGQKVEFLVSFYNNEISEKSEIFDDQFSVERPDGSNFTLKIRSTKLEDSAMYFCASRATGTGVTEAFFGQGTRLTVV.

This chain connects TRBV6-2 or TRBV6-3 to TRBJ2-1, with TRBD1 as a possible D gene (5 bases). Germline CDR1 MNHEY, CDR2 SVGEGT. The ends were cut back, 4 bases at V and 6 bases at J, with 10 bases in the middle. This CDR3 has 13 amino acids. The CDR3 nucleotides are TGTGCCAGCAGTTGGACCCAGGGCAATGAGCAGTTCTTC. As protein: CASSWTQGNEQFF.

This rearrangement joins TRBV6-2 or TRBV6-3 to TRBJ1-1; D uncertain. Trimming removed 0 bases from V and 5 bases from J, with 7 bases in between. This CDR3 is 13 amino acids long. The germline V gene has CDR1 MNHEY and CDR2 SVGEGT. This CDR3 reads CASSYSGVTEAFF. The CDR3 nucleotides read TGTGCCAGCAGTTACTCCGGTGTGACTGAAGCTTTCTTT.

V is TRBV6-1 and J is TRBJ2-2; D possibly corresponds to TRBD2 (5 bases). Looked up from germline, CDR1 is MNHNS and CDR2 is SASEGT. CDR3 length: 13 amino acids. V lost 0 bases, J lost 6 bases, and 5 bases lay in between. CDR3 DNA: TGTGCCAGCAGTGAAGCGAGGGCCGGGGAGCTGTTTTTT. The encoded protein is CASSEARAGELFF.

This chain links TRBV19 with TRBJ1-5; 8 nucleotides line up with TRBD1. After removal of 4 bases from V and 4 bases from J, the junction contained 6 bases not matched to a gene. The CDR3 is 15 residues long. The V gene's germline CDR1 is LNHDA and CDR2 SQIVND (reference sequence). The CDR3 DNA follows: TGTGCCAGTAGTACTAGGACAGGGAAGAATCAGCCCCAGCATTTT. Translation gives CASSTRTGKNQPQHF. The full variable domain, with the rest looked up from reference TRBV19 and TRBJ1-5, is DGGITQSPKYLFRKEGQNVTLSCEQNLNHDAMYWYRQDPGQGLRLIYYSQIVNDFQKGDIAEGYSVSREKKESFPLTVTSAQKNPTAFYLCASSTRTGKNQPQHFGDGTRLSIL.

This chain links TRBV9 with TRBJ2-3; D is uncertain. CDR1 SGDLS and CDR2 YYNGEE come from the germline V gene. This CDR3 is built from 15 residues. V was trimmed by 0 bases and J by 2 bases, leaving 10 bases between them. The CDR3 coding sequence is TGTGCCAGCAGCGTAGTTCCCCAAAACACAGATACGCAGTATTTT. Residues: CASSVVPQNTDTQYF.

The V call is TRBV4-2, the J call TRBJ1-5, with 11 positions matching TRBD1. Per germline, CDR1 LGHNA and CDR2 YNFKEQ. After removal of 1 base from V and 6 bases from J, the junction contained 11 bases not matched to a gene. The CDR3 loop spans 18 amino acids. Here the CDR3 reads CASSQGDRGIFGGQPQHF. In nucleotides, the CDR3 is TGTGCCAGCAGCCAAGGGGACAGGGGGATCTTTGGAGGTCAGCCCCAGCATTTT.

The chain carries TRBV9 and TRBJ2-7; maybe TRBD2 (6 bases). V lost 4 bases, J lost 6 bases, and 17 bases lay in between. CDR1 and CDR2 (germline): SGDLS, YYNGEE. There are 14 residues in the CDR3. The CDR3 sequence: CASSPRGLGGEQYF. DNA of the CDR3: TGTGCCAGCAGCCCTAGAGGTCTGGGGGGCGAGCAGTACTTC.

The chain carries TRBV9 and TRBJ2-7, with TRBD1 identical over 7 bases. Germline lookup yields CDR1 SGDLS and CDR2 YYNGEE. The CDR3 is made up of 13 amino acids. V shed 3 bases and J 6 bases; nucleotides not matched to a gene: 6. CDR3 in amino acids: CASSAGTVGEQYF. CDR3 in DNA: TGTGCCAGCAGCGCCGGGACAGTTGGCGAGCAGTACTTC.

V and J are TRBV18 and TRBJ1-5; 7 bases map to TRBD1. This CDR3 has 14 amino acids. The germline gives CDR1 KGHSH, CDR2 LQKENI. The ends lost 6 bases at V and 3 bases at J; junction bases unmatched: 5. The DNA of the CDR3 is TGTGCCAGCTCGCCGGACAGGCTCAATCAGCCCCAGCATTTT. It yields the protein CASSPDRLNQPQHF. The variable domain in full, with the rest retrieved from reference TRBV18 and TRBJ1-5, is NAGVMQNPRHLVRRRGQEARLRCSPMKGHSHVYWYRQLPEEGLKFMVYLQKENIIDESGMPKERFSAEFPKEGPSILRIQQVVRGDSAAYFCASSPDRLNQPQHFGDGTRLSIL.

The rearrangement joins TRBV28 to TRBJ1-3, with a weak D call TRBD1 (5 bases). The CDR3 consists of 16 residues. Germline V lookup: CDR1 MDHEN, CDR2 SYDVKM. The V gene lost 5 bases and the J gene lost 0 bases, with 14 bases spanning the gap. CDR3 protein: CASSTLTAYSGNTIYF. In DNA form, the CDR3 reads TGTGCCAGCAGTACCCTGACAGCCTACTCTGGAAACACCATATATTTT.